This entry lists 11 T cell receptor beta chains sequenced from one sample in a study of T cells in Graves' hyperthyroidism and ophthalmopathy. Researchers took RNA transcripts and amplified the TCR beta CDR3 regions from them. An initial round of RT-PCR targeting the TCR CDR3 relied on the HTBI primer set. TCRdb re-analysed the multiplex PCR reads in MiXCR, keeping a single row per CDR3 protein. The sample yields a few hundred thousand distinct CDR3 sequences, approximately 15% seen once. Sequenced material: blood. These receptors were taken from a woman between 18 and 29 years old with Graves' hyperthyroidism.

This clonotype was detected a few times. The J gene is TRBJ2-7, the V gene TRBV18; TRBD1 matches at 9 bases. The V gene's germline CDR1 is KGHSH and CDR2 LQKENI. CDR3 length: 14 residues. V shed 6 bases and J 2 bases; nucleotides not matched to a gene: 5. The CDR3 region is CASSEQGAPYEQYF. In nucleotides, the CDR3 is TGTGCCAGCTCGGAACAGGGGGCCCCCTACGAGCAGTACTTC.

This chain uses TRBV30 with TRBJ1-6, with a tentative D call TRBD1 (6 bases). The CDR3 has 13 residues. The V and J ends lost 5 bases and 8 bases respectively, with 13 bases between them. CDR1 and CDR2 from the germline V gene are GTSNPN and SVGIG (reference sequence). The CDR3: CAWVRGPHSPLHF. The DNA of the CDR3 is TGTGCCTGGGTCAGGGGTCCGCATTCACCCCTCCACTTT.

This clonotype was found many times. This sequence joins TRBV2 and TRBJ1-1; the D is unclear. The V gene's germline CDR1 is SNHLY and CDR2 FYNNEI. V lost 6 bases to trimming and J lost 0 bases, with 11 bases between them. The CDR3 sequence is 14 residues long. CDR3 sequence reads: CASSPTALNTEAFF. The DNA for the CDR3 is TGTGCCAGCAGCCCGACCGCGTTGAACACTGAAGCTTTCTTT.

This clonotype was found many times. The chain links TRBV5-6 to TRBJ1-6; D possibly corresponds to TRBD1 (6 bases). Germline loops: CDR1 SGHDT, CDR2 YYEEEE. There are 15 residues in the CDR3. Trimming cost V 3 bases and J 7 bases, with 14 bases left between them. The CDR3 bases are TGTGCCAGCAGCTCAGGAACAGGGAGGAATTCACCCCTCCACTTT. As protein: CASSSGTGRNSPLHF.

This clonotype was recorded many times. This chain joins TRBV3-1 and TRBJ1-1; D remains ambiguous. The V end lost 1 base, the J end lost 4 bases, and 4 bases lay between the germline ends. The CDR3 has 12 residues. Germline assignment: CDR1 LGHDT and CDR2 YNNKEL (reference sequence). CDR3 sequence: CASSQGSTEAFF. In DNA form, the CDR3 reads TGTGCCAGCAGCCAAGGTAGCACTGAAGCTTTCTTT.

This clonotype was seen many times. DNA of the CDR3: TGTGCCAGCACACAGGGTGATGCCTCGAATCAGCCCCAGCATTTT. Translating gives CASTQGDASNQPQHF. This chain joins TRBV12-3 or TRBV12-4 and TRBJ1-5; D might be TRBD1 (6 bases). Trimming took off 7 bases at V and 4 bases at J, with 17 bases between the two ends. CDR3 size: 15 residues.

This clonotype was found many times. The chain uses TRBV7-2 and TRBJ2-7; D is uncertain. Per the germline V gene, CDR1 is SGHTA and CDR2 is FQGNSA. Trimming pared 1 base from V and 4 bases from J, leaving 17 bases between. The CDR3 spans 16 residues. The CDR3 sequence is CASSLGQNLIRYEQYF. Here the CDR3 DNA reads TGTGCCAGCAGCTTAGGTCAGAATCTAATTCGGTACGAGCAGTACTTC.

This chain connects TRBV2 to TRBJ1-3; D unclear. Per the germline V gene, CDR1 is SNHLY and CDR2 is FYNNEI. Trimming cost V 6 bases and J 0 bases, with 15 bases left between them. This CDR3 is 16 amino acids long. For the CDR3, the DNA is TGTGCCAGCAGCCGGGCCAGGCGTCGCTCTGGAAACACCATATATTTT. Encoded protein: CASSRARRRSGNTIYF.

This clonotype was recorded at least ten times. The chain uses TRBV6-1 and TRBJ2-5; TRBD2 agrees at 8 bases. The J segment lost 4 bases and the V segment lost 5 bases, leaving 6 bases of the junction unmatched. Germline CDR1 reads MNHNS; CDR2 reads SASEGT. The CDR3 spans 14 residues. The CDR3: CASSPGLARETQYF. CDR3 nucleotide sequence: TGTGCCAGCAGTCCCGGACTAGCTCGAGAGACCCAGTACTTC.

This clonotype was recorded a few times. The chain employs TRBV6-6 and TRBJ2-5, with no clear D. Germline V CDR1 and CDR2: MNHNY, SVGAGI (reference sequence). The CDR3 length is 13 residues. V lost 0 bases and J lost 4, with 6 bases in between. The CDR3 nucleotides are TGTGCCAGCAGTTACTCGATGCCAGAGACCCAGTACTTC. Translated, it gives CASSYSMPETQYF.

This clonotype has at least ten counts. The V call is TRBV20-1, the J call TRBJ2-5, with a weak D call TRBD2 (5 bases). Germline V gives CDR1 DFQATT, CDR2 SNEGSKA (reference sequence). The CDR3 length is 15 residues. V lost 1 base and J 4 bases, leaving 16 bases between the germline ends. The CDR3 DNA reads TGCAGTGCTAGAGCCTCCACGGGGAGCGGAGAGACCCAGTACTTC. It specifies CSARASTGSGETQYF.